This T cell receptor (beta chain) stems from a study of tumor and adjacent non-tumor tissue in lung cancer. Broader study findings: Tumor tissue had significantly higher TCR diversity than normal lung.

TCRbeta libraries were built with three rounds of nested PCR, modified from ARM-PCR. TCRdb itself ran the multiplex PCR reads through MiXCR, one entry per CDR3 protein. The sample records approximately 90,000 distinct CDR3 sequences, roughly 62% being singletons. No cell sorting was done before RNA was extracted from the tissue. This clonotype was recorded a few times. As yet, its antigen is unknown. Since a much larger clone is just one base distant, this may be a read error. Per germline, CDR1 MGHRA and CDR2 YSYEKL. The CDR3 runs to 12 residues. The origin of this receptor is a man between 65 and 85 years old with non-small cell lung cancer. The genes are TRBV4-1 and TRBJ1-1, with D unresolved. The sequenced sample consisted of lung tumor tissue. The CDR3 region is CASSQPNTEALF. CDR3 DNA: TGCGCCAGCAGCCAACCAAACACTGAAGCTCTCTTT.